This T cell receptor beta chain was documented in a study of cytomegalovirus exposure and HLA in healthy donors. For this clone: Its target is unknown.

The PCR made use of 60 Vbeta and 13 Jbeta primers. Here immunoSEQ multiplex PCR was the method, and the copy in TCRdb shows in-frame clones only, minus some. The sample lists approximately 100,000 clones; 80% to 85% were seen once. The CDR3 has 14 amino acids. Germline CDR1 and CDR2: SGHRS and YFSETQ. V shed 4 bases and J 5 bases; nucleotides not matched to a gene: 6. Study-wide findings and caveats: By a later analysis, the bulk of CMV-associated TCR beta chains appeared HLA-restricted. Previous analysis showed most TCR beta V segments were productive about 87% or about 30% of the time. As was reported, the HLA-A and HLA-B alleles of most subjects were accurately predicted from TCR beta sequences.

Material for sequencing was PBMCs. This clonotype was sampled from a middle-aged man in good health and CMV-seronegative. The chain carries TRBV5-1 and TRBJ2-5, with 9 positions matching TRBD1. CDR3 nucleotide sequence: TGCGCCAGCAGCACGGGACAGGGACGGGAGACCCAGTACTTC. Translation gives CASSTGQGRETQYF.